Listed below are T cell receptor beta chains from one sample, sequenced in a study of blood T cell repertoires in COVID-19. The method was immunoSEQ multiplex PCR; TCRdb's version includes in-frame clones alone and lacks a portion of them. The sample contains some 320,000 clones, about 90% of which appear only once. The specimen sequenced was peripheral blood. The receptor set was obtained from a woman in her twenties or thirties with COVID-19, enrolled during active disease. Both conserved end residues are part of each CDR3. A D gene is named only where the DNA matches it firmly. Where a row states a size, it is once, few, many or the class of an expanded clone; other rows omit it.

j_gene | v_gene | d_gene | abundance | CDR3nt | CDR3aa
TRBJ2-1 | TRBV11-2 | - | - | TGTGCCAGCAGCTTACATTTAGGGGCTCGTGAGCAGTTCTTC | CASSLHLGAREQFF
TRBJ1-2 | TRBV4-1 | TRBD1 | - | TGCGCCAGCAGCCAAGGATACAGGGGGGATGGCTACACCTTC | CASSQGYRGDGYTF
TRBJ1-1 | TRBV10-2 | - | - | TGCGCCAGCAGTGTAAGCCGAGATGCTGAAGCTTTCTTT | CASSVSRDAEAFF
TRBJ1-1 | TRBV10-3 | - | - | TGTGCCATCAGTGAGTCGACGGGGGTCGAGGAAGCTTTCTTT | CAISESTGVEEAFF
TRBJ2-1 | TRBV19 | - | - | TGTGCCAGTAGCAGGGTGGGGAATGAGCAGTTCTTC | CASSRVGNEQFF
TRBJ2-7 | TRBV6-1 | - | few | TGTGCCAGCAGTGATGGTCTGAGGGCCTCCTACGAGCAGTACTTC | CASSDGLRASYEQYF
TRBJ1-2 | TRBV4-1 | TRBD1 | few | TGCGCCAGCAGCTGGTCCGGGACAGGGATATATGGCTACACCTTC | CASSWSGTGIYGYTF
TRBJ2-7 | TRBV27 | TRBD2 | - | TGTGCCAGCAGTCGTTTACTAGCGGGGGGCTCCTACGAGCAGTACTTC | CASSRLLAGGSYEQYF
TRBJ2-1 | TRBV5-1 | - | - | TGCGCCAGCAGCTTGGCCGGGACTGCGTACTATGAGCAGTTCTTC | CASSLAGTAYYEQFF
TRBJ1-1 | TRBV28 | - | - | TGTGCCAGCAGTTGGGGGGTCACTGAAGCTTTCTTT | CASSWGVTEAFF
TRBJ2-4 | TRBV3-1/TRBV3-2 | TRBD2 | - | TGTGCCAGCAGCACGTACGGGGGGGCCAAAAACATTCAGTACTTC | CASSTYGGAKNIQYF
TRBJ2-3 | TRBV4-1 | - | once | TGCGCCAGCAGCCAATCATCAGATACGCAGTATTTT | CASSQSSDTQYF
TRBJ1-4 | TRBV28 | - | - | TGTGCCAGCAGACTAGGGTCGGCAACTAATGAAAAACTGTTTTTT | CASRLGSATNEKLFF
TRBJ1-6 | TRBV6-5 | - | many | TGTGCCAGCCGGGGGGGAGGGGATTCACCCCTCCACTTT | CASRGGGDSPLHF
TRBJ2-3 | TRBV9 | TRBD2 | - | TGTGCCAGCAGCGAGGGACTACCAGATACGCAGTATTTT | CASSEGLPDTQYF
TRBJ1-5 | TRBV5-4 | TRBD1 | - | TGTGCCAGCAGTGTATTGGGACAGGGGGAGGAAGTCGTCCAGCATTTT | CASSVLGQGEEVVQHF
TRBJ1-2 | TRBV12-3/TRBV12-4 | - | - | TGTGCCAGCTTTAGCTCTGGCTACACCTTC | CASFSSGYTF
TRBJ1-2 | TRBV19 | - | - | TGTGCCAGTAGTGCCTCAGGGGCCTGGTATGGCTACACCTTC | CASSASGAWYGYTF
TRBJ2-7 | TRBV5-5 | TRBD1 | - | TGTGCCAGCAGCCTACCGGGACAGGGTTTCGACGAGCAGTACTTC | CASSLPGQGFDEQYF
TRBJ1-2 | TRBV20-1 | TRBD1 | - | TGCAGTGCGAGTTCGGACAGGACCTATGGCTACACCTTC | CSASSDRTYGYTF
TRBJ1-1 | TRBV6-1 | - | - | TGTGCCAGCAGTGAATGGTCGCGTACCCCCGAAGCTTTCTTT | CASSEWSRTPEAFF
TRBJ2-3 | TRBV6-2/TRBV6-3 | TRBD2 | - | TGTGCCAGCAGTACCGGGGGGAGGAATACGCAGTATTTT | CASSTGGRNTQYF
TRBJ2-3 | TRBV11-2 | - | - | TGTGCCAGCAGCTTTACGGGGAGAACCTCAGATACGCAGTATTTT | CASSFTGRTSDTQYF
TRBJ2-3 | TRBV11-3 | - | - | TGTGCCCTACCCGGTGATACGCAGTATTTT | CALPGDTQYF
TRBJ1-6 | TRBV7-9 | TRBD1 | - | TGTGCCAGCAGCTCGTCGACAGGGATCTCGAATTCACCCCTCCACTTT | CASSSSTGISNSPLHF
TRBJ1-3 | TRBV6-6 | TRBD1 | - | TGTGCCAGCAGTTACTCTGGACAGGGATACACCATATATTTT | CASSYSGQGYTIYF
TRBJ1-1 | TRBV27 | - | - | TGTGCCAGCAGTCCGACGGGGAGACGGACTGAAGCTTTCTTT | CASSPTGRRTEAFF
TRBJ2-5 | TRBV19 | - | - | TGTGCCAGTAGTATTTGGGGTCTGGCTAGCATGGAGACCCAGTACTTC | CASSIWGLASMETQYF
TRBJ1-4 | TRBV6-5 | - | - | TGTGCCAGCAGTTCCCTCGGGGGTGGCGAAAAACTGTTTTTT | CASSSLGGGEKLFF
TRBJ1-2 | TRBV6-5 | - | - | TGTGCCAGCAGTTACTCCCTTTCCCTCAGGGTCTATGGCTACACCTTC | CASSYSLSLRVYGYTF
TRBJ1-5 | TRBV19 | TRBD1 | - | TGTGCCACCCCGACAGGGGGGCAGCCCCAGCATTTT | CATPTGGQPQHF